Listed below are T cell receptor beta chains from one sample, sequenced in a study of Tregs in tolerant kidney transplant recipients. Profiling relied on immunoSEQ multiplex PCR, and the TCRdb table lists in-frame clones only, not all of them. In the table there are around 31,000 clones, 82% of which are singletons. Antigens of these TCRs are unknown. Sequenced: Tregs from blood cultured with allogeneic cells. Source of these receptors: a human donor in good health. Both conserved end residues are part of each CDR3. Fields, in order: J gene, V gene, D gene, clone size, CDR3 protein, CDR3 DNA. The D gene is left open where the match is weak. Rows may omit the clone size; those that give it use once, few, many or a size class.

TRBJ2-1,TRBV7-3,TRBD2,.,CASSLTFSGGANEQFF,TGTGCCAGCAGCTTAACGTTTAGCGGGGGGGCAAATGAGCAGTTCTTC
TRBJ1-5,TRBV6-1,.,.,CASNFYGPQHF,TGTGCCAGCAACTTCTATGGGCCCCAGCATTTT
TRBJ1-2,TRBV30,.,.,CAWSDGTRANYGYTF,TGTGCCTGGAGTGATGGGACTCGGGCTAACTATGGCTACACCTTC
TRBJ1-2,TRBV14,TRBD1,.,CASSQGDRVGYTF,TGTGCCAGCAGCCAAGGGGACAGGGTAGGCTACACCTTC
TRBJ2-1,TRBV7-8,TRBD2,.,CASSSGGLEQFF,TGTGCCAGCAGCTCGGGGGGGCTTGAGCAGTTCTTC
TRBJ1-5,TRBV19,TRBD1,.,CASSPDRVGNQPQHF,TGTGCCAGTAGTCCGGACAGGGTAGGCAATCAGCCCCAGCATTTT
TRBJ1-3,TRBV7-2,TRBD1,.,CASSLVTGGGNTIYF,TGTGCCAGCAGCTTAGTGACAGGGGGAGGAAACACCATATATTTT
TRBJ2-7,TRBV7-8,.,once,CASSLALDYEQYF,TGTGCCAGCAGCTTAGCGCTGGACTACGAGCAGTACTTC
TRBJ1-4,TRBV28,.,.,CASSSNPPEKLFF,TGTGCCAGCAGTTCCAATCCACCCGAAAAACTGTTTTTT
TRBJ1-2,TRBV5-6,.,once,CASSSNYGYTF,TGTGCCAGCAGCTCGAACTATGGCTACACCTTC
TRBJ1-1,TRBV6-1,.,.,CASSDRMGYRLLKPEAFF,TGTGCCAGCAGTGACCGAATGGGGTACAGATTATTGAAACCTGAAGCTTTCTTT
TRBJ1-2,TRBV11-2,.,.,CASSLSSSQDYGYTF,TGTGCCAGCAGCTTATCAAGCAGCCAGGACTATGGCTACACCTTC
TRBJ2-1,TRBV19,TRBD2,once,CASSRLAGGLNEQFF,TGTGCCAGTAGTCGGCTAGCGGGGGGGTTAAATGAGCAGTTCTTC
TRBJ2-3,TRBV29-1,.,.,CSVWAGDTQYF,TGCAGCGTCTGGGCAGGGGATACGCAGTATTTT
TRBJ1-1,TRBV6-6,.,.,CASSFPREGKLEAFF,TGTGCCAGCAGTTTCCCCCGTGAGGGTAAACTTGAAGCTTTCTTT
TRBJ1-3,TRBV7-2,.,.,CASSFPFDGAGNTIYF,TGTGCCAGCAGCTTCCCCTTTGACGGGGCTGGAAACACCATATATTTT
TRBJ2-2,TRBV6-5,.,medium-sized,CASRSYNTGELFF,TGTGCCAGCAGGAGCTACAACACCGGGGAGCTGTTTTTT
TRBJ2-7,TRBV18,TRBD2,.,CASSPLGLAGIGGEQYF,TGTGCCAGCTCACCTCTTGGACTAGCGGGGATCGGGGGGGAGCAGTACTTC
TRBJ1-1,TRBV5-1,.,.,CASSLSAGPGAFF,TGCGCCAGCAGCTTATCAGCGGGACCGGGAGCTTTCTTT
TRBJ1-5,TRBV19,.,.,CASSVNSNQPQHF,TGTGCCAGTAGTGTGAATAGCAATCAGCCCCAGCATTTT
TRBJ2-3,TRBV19,.,.,CASSIYSPSSTDTQYF,TGTGCCAGTAGTATTTACAGTCCCTCCAGCACAGATACGCAGTATTTT
TRBJ2-2,TRBV6-1,TRBD1,once,CASRRTGETGELFF,TGTGCCAGCAGGAGGACAGGGGAGACCGGGGAGCTGTTTTTT
TRBJ2-3,TRBV7-9,.,.,CASSLARDSTDTQYF,TGTGCCAGCAGCTTAGCCCGTGACAGCACAGATACGCAGTATTTT
TRBJ1-1,TRBV7-9,.,.,CASNRIVGTEAFF,TGTGCCAGCAACCGAATCGTGGGCACTGAAGCTTTCTTT
TRBJ2-1,TRBV29-1,.,once,CSVGRNEQFF,TGCAGCGTTGGTCGCAATGAGCAGTTCTTC
TRBJ1-2,TRBV5-4,.,.,CASSLGTRRASYGYTF,TGTGCCAGCAGCTTGGGGACCCGGCGTGCCAGCTATGGCTACACCTTC
TRBJ2-1,TRBV6-4,.,.,CASSDSASYNEQFF,TGTGCCAGCAGTGACTCGGCTAGCTACAATGAGCAGTTCTTC
TRBJ2-7,TRBV7-8,.,.,CASSPDSHHYEQYF,TGTGCCAGCAGCCCTGACAGCCACCATTACGAGCAGTACTTC
TRBJ1-4,TRBV5-8,.,.,CASSHQKLIDEKLFF,TGTGCCAGCAGCCACCAGAAGTTAATCGATGAAAAACTGTTTTTT
TRBJ1-2,TRBV6-1,.,.,CASTGGGVNYGYTF,TGTGCCAGCACCGGTGGTGGGGTGAACTATGGCTACACCTTC
TRBJ2-3,TRBV6-6,.,.,CASSYGSGTQYF,TGTGCCAGCAGTTATGGGAGCGGTACGCAGTATTTT
TRBJ2-5,TRBV27,.,.,CASSFGKTWGQETQYF,TGTGCCAGCAGTTTTGGGAAAACCTGGGGACAAGAGACCCAGTACTTC
TRBJ2-5,TRBV7-2,TRBD2,.,CASSAPGLAGGKGETQYF,TGTGCCAGCAGCGCGCCGGGACTAGCGGGGGGTAAGGGAGAGACCCAGTACTTC
TRBJ1-1,TRBV7-9,.,.,CASSFTRGFEAFF,TGTGCCAGCAGTTTTACCCGGGGGTTTGAAGCTTTCTTT
TRBJ2-5,TRBV5-6,TRBD2,medium-sized,CASSLAGGSETQYF,TGTGCCAGCAGCTTGGCGGGGGGTTCGGAGACCCAGTACTTC
TRBJ1-3,TRBV6-6,.,.,CASSREGNTIYF,TGTGCCAGCAGTAGGGAAGGAAACACCATATATTTT
TRBJ1-2,TRBV6-6,.,.,CASRGAGYNYGYTF,TGTGCCAGCAGGGGGGCGGGGTATAACTATGGCTACACCTTC
TRBJ2-3,TRBV7-2,TRBD2,.,CASSLNLAGVADTQYF,TGTGCCAGCAGCTTAAATCTAGCGGGAGTAGCAGATACGCAGTATTTT
TRBJ1-4,TRBV28,.,.,CASRRRGSPQVGELFF,TGTGCCAGCAGACGCAGGGGCTCGCCCCAGGTGGGGGAACTGTTTTTT
TRBJ2-3,TRBV7-2,TRBD2,.,CASSLYSRLAYFTDTQYF,TGTGCCAGCAGCCTATATTCCCGACTAGCGTACTTCACAGATACGCAGTATTTT
TRBJ1-6,TRBV19,.,.,CASRPMGTDYNSPLHF,TGTGCCAGTAGGCCGATGGGGACGGACTATAATTCACCCCTCCACTTT
TRBJ2-5,TRBV5-1,.,.,CASSLDGGPLQETQYF,TGCGCCAGCAGCTTGGATGGGGGCCCGCTGCAAGAGACCCAGTACTTC
TRBJ2-5,TRBV6-6,TRBD1,.,CASSRTGETQYF,TGTGCCAGCAGCCGGACAGGAGAGACCCAGTACTTC
TRBJ1-2,TRBV18,.,.,CASSPQQGNGYTF,TGTGCCAGCTCACCACAACAGGGCAATGGCTACACCTTC
TRBJ1-2,TRBV7-2,TRBD1,.,CASSLAGQGLYGYTF,TGTGCCAGCAGCTTAGCTGGACAGGGGCTCTATGGCTACACCTTC
TRBJ1-3,TRBV15,TRBD1,.,CATSSQTDPRQGFSGNTIYF,TGTGCCACCAGCAGTCAAACGGACCCGAGACAGGGGTTCTCTGGAAACACCATATATTTT
TRBJ1-2,TRBV9,TRBD1,.,CASSVGQGVPYGYTF,TGTGCCAGCAGCGTCGGACAGGGTGTACCCTATGGCTACACCTTC
TRBJ1-3,TRBV9,.,.,CASSVAPLGSGNTIYF,TGTGCCAGCAGCGTAGCCCCCCTGGGGTCTGGAAACACCATATATTTT
TRBJ1-5,TRBV6-5,TRBD1,.,CASSKTGTGNQPQHF,TGTGCCAGCAGTAAGACAGGGACCGGCAATCAGCCCCAGCATTTT